One sample yielded the 16 T cell receptor beta chains listed below, sequenced in a study of blood T cell repertoires in COVID-19. Sequenced by immunoSEQ multiplex PCR; TCRdb stores in-frame clones only, minus some. Among approximately 250,000 clones listed, more than 75% were seen once. Specimen: peripheral blood. The receptor source for this set is an older woman who had recovered from COVID-19.

The sample holds one count of this clone. The DNA for the CDR3 is TGTGCCACCAGGGGAGGGGCAGAGACCCAGTACTTC. Protein sequence: CATRGGAETQYF. The V call is TRBV24-1, the J call TRBJ2-5; 7 nucleotides align to TRBD2. The CDR3 extends over 12 amino acids. With 7 bases clipped from V and 4 bases from J, the junction kept 2 bases outside the gene matches. Per the germline V gene, CDR1 is KGHDR and CDR2 is SFDVKD.

There are a few counts of this clone. The V gene is TRBV5-1, the J gene TRBJ1-1, with TRBD1 matching 8 bases. The germline gives CDR1 SGHRS, CDR2 YFSETQ. The V and J ends lost 3 bases and 7 bases, in that order; junction bases with no gene match: 8. The CDR3 consists of 14 residues. Written as DNA, the CDR3 is TGCGCCAGCAGCTCGCCGGACAGGGAGAATGAAGCTTTCTTT. The encoded protein is CASSSPDRENEAFF.

The chain couples TRBV29-1 to TRBJ2-3; 9 bases align to TRBD1. Germline V gene data show CDR1 as SQVTM and CDR2 as ANQGSEA. V lost 6 bases to trimming and J lost 3 bases; unmatched junction nucleotides: 7. This CDR3 has 14 amino acids. The DNA for the CDR3 is TGCAGCGTCGCCGGGACAGGGAGAACAGATACGCAGTATTTT. The encoded protein is CSVAGTGRTDTQYF.

The chain employs TRBV9 and TRBJ2-2; D is perhaps TRBD1 (7 bases). Trimming pared 3 bases from V and 4 bases from J, leaving 13 bases between. Germline CDR1 and CDR2: SGDLS and YYNGEE. This CDR3 has 15 amino acids. The CDR3 protein is CASSAGGPGTGELFF. The DNA for the CDR3 is TGTGCCAGCAGCGCAGGGGGGCCGGGCACCGGGGAGCTGTTTTTT.

CDR3 in DNA: TGCGCCAGCAGCATAGACAGGGTTGGTGAAAAACTGTTTTTT. It specifies CASSIDRVGEKLFF. This chain links TRBV5-1 with TRBJ1-4; 7 bases agree with TRBD1. The CDR3 is 14 amino acids. Per germline, CDR1 SGHRS and CDR2 YFSETQ. V shed 4 bases, J shed 7 bases, and the junction held 7 bases outside the gene matches.

V is TRBV6-5 and J is TRBJ2-1; no definite D call. V was pared by 2 bases and J by 7 bases, with 6 bases between. Germline CDR1 reads MNHEY; CDR2 reads SVGAGI. This CDR3 has 12 amino acids. The CDR3 sequence is CASSYLLNEQFF. CDR3 DNA sequence: TGTGCCAGCAGTTACCTCTTAAATGAGCAGTTCTTC.

The gene calls are TRBV24-1 and TRBJ2-1, with 13 bases matching TRBD2. Per germline, CDR1 KGHDR and CDR2 SFDVKD. The CDR3 loop spans 15 amino acids. Trimming at V came to 5 bases and at J to 9 bases, leaving 6 bases not matched to a gene. The CDR3 here is CATSGLAGGPGEQFF. CDR3 in DNA: TGTGCCACCAGTGGACTAGCGGGGGGCCCGGGTGAGCAGTTCTTC.

The chain is built from TRBV5-1 and TRBJ2-7; the match to TRBD2 covers 7 bases. The germline V gene encodes CDR1 SGHRS and CDR2 YFSETQ. Germline trimming cut 0 bases from V and 0 bases from J; bases unmatched to any gene: 6. This CDR3 is built from 16 residues. CDR3 region: CASSLGLAELSYEQYF. The CDR3 nucleotides are TGCGCCAGCAGCTTGGGGCTAGCGGAACTCTCCTACGAGCAGTACTTC.

The chain recombines TRBV7-2 with TRBJ1-1; 10 bases map to TRBD1. The CDR3 has 17 residues. V was pared by 5 bases and J by 6 bases, with 15 bases of the junction left unmatched. The germline gives CDR1 SGHTA, CDR2 FQGNSA. The CDR3 is CASSHGGGTGVGAEAFF. CDR3 in DNA: TGTGCCAGCAGCCACGGCGGGGGGACAGGGGTTGGGGCTGAAGCTTTCTTT.

The CDR3 sequence is CSVDRPGAGNTIYF. Here the CDR3 DNA reads TGCAGCGTTGATCGTCCAGGGGCTGGAAACACCATATATTTT. V usage is TRBV29-1 and J usage is TRBJ1-3, with D maybe TRBD1 (6 bases). CDR3 size: 14 residues. Trimming took 3 bases from V and 2 from J, leaving 11 bases between them. Per germline, CDR1 SQVTM and CDR2 ANQGSEA.

The chain employs TRBV15 and TRBJ1-4; 9 bases align to TRBD1. With V trimmed by 1 base and J by 5 bases, 5 bases remained unmatched. The CDR3 runs to 16 residues. Looked up from germline, CDR1 is LNHNV and CDR2 is YYDKDF (reference sequence). The DNA of the CDR3 is TGTGCCACCAGCAGAGGACATGGGACAGGGAATGAAAAACTGTTTTTT. It is translated as CATSRGHGTGNEKLFF.

The chain recombines TRBV6-2 or TRBV6-3 with TRBJ2-2; TRBD1 matches at 7 bases. After removal of 5 bases from V and 4 bases from J, the junction contained 7 bases not matched to a gene. The germline V gene has CDR1 MNHEY and CDR2 SVGEGT. The CDR3 covers 15 residues. CDR3 in amino acids: CASSPDRVGTGELFF. For the CDR3, the DNA is TGTGCCAGCAGTCCCGACAGGGTGGGCACCGGGGAGCTGTTTTTT.

Only one count was recorded for this clone. The chain is built from TRBV3-1 (or the pseudogene TRBV3-2) and TRBJ1-4; 7 nucleotides align to TRBD1. Germline CDR1 and CDR2: LGHDT and YNNKEL (reference sequence). This CDR3 is built from 16 residues. J gave up 8 bases and V 3 bases, and 12 bases lay outside the gene matches. CDR3 loop: CASSHRVGRGREKLFF. CDR3 nucleotide sequence: TGTGCCAGCAGCCACCGGGTGGGCAGGGGGAGAGAAAAACTGTTTTTT.

The sample holds one count of this clone. The chain links TRBV15 to TRBJ2-7; D possibly corresponds to TRBD1 (6 bases). Germline CDR1 and CDR2: LNHNV and YYDKDF (reference sequence). V lost 0 bases, J lost 0 bases, and 15 bases lay in between. This CDR3 comprises 17 residues. The chain's CDR3 is CATSRDRGQGSSYEQYF. In nucleotides, the CDR3 is TGTGCCACCAGCAGAGATCGAGGGCAGGGGTCCTCCTACGAGCAGTACTTC.

The chain joins TRBV29-1 to TRBJ1-1; D is unclear. CDR3 size: 11 residues. Germline V CDR1 and CDR2: SQVTM, ANQGSEA. With 5 bases removed from V and 4 bases from J, the gap between germline ends came to 8 bases. The CDR3 here is CSVLGSTEAFF. The CDR3 DNA sequence: TGCAGCGTTTTAGGGAGCACTGAAGCTTTCTTT.

V usage is TRBV19 and J usage is TRBJ2-3; the D gene is possibly TRBD2 (5 bases). Between the trimmed V and J ends, which lost 10 bases and 0 bases, there was a span of 11 bases. CDR1 LNHDA and CDR2 SQIVND come from the germline V gene (reference sequence). The CDR3 is made up of 13 amino acids. CDR3 sequence reads: CAISRASTDTQYF. In nucleotides, the CDR3 is TGTGCCATCTCGAGGGCTAGCACAGATACGCAGTATTTT.